This TCR beta chain was captured in a study of T cells in Graves' hyperthyroidism and ophthalmopathy. Researchers took RNA transcripts and amplified the TCR beta CDR3 regions from them. With the HTBI primer set, the TCR CDR3 went through a first round of RT-PCR. Each CDR3 protein is one row after TCRdb ran MiXCR on the multiplex PCR reads. The data contain fewer than 900,000 distinct CDR3 sequences, roughly a sixth of them seen just once; the ten biggest clones take up approximately 15%. This clonotype was counted between two and nine times. The CDR3 runs to 18 residues. V was clipped by 4 bases and J by 0 bases, with 20 bases between them.

Sequenced: blood. This chain joins TRBV12-3 or TRBV12-4 and TRBJ2-3; D may match TRBD1 or TRBD2 (5 bases each). The source is a woman between 50 and 59 years old with Graves' hyperthyroidism that later progressed to Graves' ophthalmopathy. CDR3 DNA sequence: TGTGCCAGCAGTTGGTTTGGTTGGGGCCGAGGGAGCACAGATACGCAGTATTTT. Its translation: CASSWFGWGRGSTDTQYF.